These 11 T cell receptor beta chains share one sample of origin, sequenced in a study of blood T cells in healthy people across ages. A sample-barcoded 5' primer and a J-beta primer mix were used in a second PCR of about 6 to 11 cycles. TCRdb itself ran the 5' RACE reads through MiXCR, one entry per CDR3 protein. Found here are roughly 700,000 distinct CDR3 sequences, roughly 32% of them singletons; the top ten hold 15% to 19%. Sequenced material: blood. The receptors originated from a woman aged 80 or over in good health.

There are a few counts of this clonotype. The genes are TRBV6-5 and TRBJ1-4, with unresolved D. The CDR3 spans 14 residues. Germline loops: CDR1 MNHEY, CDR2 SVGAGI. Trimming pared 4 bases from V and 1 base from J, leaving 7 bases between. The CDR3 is CASSSVVTNEKLFF. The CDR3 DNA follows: TGTGCCAGCAGTTCCGTGGTAACTAATGAAAAACTGTTTTTT.

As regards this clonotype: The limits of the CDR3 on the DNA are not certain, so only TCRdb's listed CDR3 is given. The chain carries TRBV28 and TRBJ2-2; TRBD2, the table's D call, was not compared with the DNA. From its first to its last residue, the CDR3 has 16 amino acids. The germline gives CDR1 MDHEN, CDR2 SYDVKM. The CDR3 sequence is CASRPWGAGNTGEPFF.

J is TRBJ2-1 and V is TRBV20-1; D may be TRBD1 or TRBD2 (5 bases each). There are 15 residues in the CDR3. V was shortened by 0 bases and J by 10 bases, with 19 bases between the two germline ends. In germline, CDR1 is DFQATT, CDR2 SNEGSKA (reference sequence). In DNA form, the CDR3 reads TGCAGTGCTAGAGATATCCGGGGAGTTAGGGGAGAGCAGTTCTTC. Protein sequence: CSARDIRGVRGEQFF.

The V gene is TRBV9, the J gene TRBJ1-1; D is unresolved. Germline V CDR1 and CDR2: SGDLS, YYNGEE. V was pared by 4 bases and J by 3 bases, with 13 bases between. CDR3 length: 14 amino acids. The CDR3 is CASSSTGQDTEAFF. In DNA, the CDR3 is TGTGCCAGCAGCAGCACCGGGCAGGACACTGAAGCTTTCTTT.

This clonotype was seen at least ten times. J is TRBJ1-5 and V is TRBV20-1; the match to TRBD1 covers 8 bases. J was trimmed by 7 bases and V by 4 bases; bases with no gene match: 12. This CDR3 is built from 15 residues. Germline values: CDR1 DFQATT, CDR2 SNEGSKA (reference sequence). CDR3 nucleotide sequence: TGCAGTGCTACTACCGTTGGGGACAGGTCGCAGCCCCAGCATTTT. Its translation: CSATTVGDRSQPQHF.

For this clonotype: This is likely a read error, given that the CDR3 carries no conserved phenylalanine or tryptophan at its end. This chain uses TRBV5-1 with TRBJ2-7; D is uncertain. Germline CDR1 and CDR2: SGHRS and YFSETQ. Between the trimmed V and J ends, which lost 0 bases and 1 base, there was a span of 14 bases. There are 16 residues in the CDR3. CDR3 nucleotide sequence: TGCGCCAGCAGCTTGGGGCTCCGATCGGGTTCCTACGAGCAGTACAAC. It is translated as CASSLGLRSGSYEQYN.

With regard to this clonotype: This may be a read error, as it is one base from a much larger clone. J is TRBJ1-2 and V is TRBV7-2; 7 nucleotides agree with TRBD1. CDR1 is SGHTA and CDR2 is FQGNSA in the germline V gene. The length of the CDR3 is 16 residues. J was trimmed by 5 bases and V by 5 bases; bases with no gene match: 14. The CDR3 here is CASSPGGGTALYGYTF. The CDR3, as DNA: TGTGCCAGCAGCCCTGGGGGGGGGACAGCCCTTTATGGCTACACCTTC.

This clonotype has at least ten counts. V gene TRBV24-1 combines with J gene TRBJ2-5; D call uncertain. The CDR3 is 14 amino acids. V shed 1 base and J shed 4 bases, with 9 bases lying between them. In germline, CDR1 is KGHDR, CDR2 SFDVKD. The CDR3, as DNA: TGTGCCACCAGTGATTTTAAGGATGGAGAGACCCAGTACTTC. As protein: CATSDFKDGETQYF.

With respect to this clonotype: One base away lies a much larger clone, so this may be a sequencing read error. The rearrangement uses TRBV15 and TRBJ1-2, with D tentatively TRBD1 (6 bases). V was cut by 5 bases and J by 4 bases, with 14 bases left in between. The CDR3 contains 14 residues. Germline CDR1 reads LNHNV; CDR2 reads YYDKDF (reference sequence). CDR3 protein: CATSFGTTSYGYTF. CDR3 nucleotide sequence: TGTGCCACCAGCTTCGGGACAACTAGCTATGGCTACACCTTC.

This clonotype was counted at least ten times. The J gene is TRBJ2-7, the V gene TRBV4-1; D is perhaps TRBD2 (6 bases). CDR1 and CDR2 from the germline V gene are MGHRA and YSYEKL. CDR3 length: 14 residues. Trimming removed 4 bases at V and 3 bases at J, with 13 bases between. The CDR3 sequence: CASSLRGIDYEQYF. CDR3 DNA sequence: TGCGCCAGCAGCCTCCGGGGGATCGACTACGAGCAGTACTTC.

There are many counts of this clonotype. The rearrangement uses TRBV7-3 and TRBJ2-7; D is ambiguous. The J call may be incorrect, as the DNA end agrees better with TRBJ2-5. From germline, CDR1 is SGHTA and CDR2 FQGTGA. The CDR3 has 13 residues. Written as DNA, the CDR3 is TGTGCCAGCAGCTTAACTTCTCTCGGGACCCAGTACTTC. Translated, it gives CASSLTSLGTQYF.